What follows describes a single T cell receptor beta chain. Its antigen is unknown. The method was immunoSEQ multiplex PCR; TCRdb's version includes in-frame clones alone and lacks a portion of them. The repertoire holds over a million clones, approximately 76% seen once, with 1.4% in the top ten. These data belong to a study of shared clonotypes between healthy human individuals. General observations from the study: Incomplete sequencing of sorted subsets was indicated by rarefaction despite large depth.

With 2 bases removed from V and 6 bases from J, the gap between germline ends came to 11 bases. The length of the CDR3 is 14 residues. CDR1 is SEHNR, CDR2 FQNEAQ, per germline (reference sequence). The sequence was collected from a man between 18 and 35 years old in good health. The sample consisted of memory CD4+ T cells sorted from blood. Subset in this sample: CD45RA-negative fraction. The chain recombines TRBV7-9 with TRBJ2-1; D call uncertain. The CDR3 protein is CASSLRAALNEQFF. The CDR3 DNA reads TGTGCCAGCAGCTTACGGGCAGCCCTCAATGAGCAGTTCTTC.